The rows below give T cell receptor beta chains drawn from one sample of a study of blood T cell repertoires in COVID-19. Libraries were prepared by immunoSEQ multiplex PCR; TCRdb keeps only in-frame clonotypes and omits some of them. The sample contains more than 85,000 clones, around 80% of which appear only once. The material sequenced was peripheral blood. These receptors were collected from a man in his 70s with acute or convalescent COVID-19. Both conserved end residues are part of each CDR3. D genes are given only for firm matches. Clone size is stated in some rows and not others, as once, few, many or a class when expanded.

CDR3aa	CDR3nt	abundance	v_gene	j_gene	d_gene
CASHSFSGNTIYF	TGTGCCAGTCACAGTTTCTCTGGAAACACCATATATTTT	NA	TRBV6-5	TRBJ1-3	NA
CASSPHGDNEQFF	TGTGCCAGCAGCCCCCATGGAGACAATGAGCAGTTCTTC	NA	TRBV3-1/TRBV3-2	TRBJ2-1	NA
CSVGEGDTEAFF	TGCAGCGTTGGCGAGGGGGACACTGAAGCTTTCTTT	NA	TRBV29-1	TRBJ1-1	NA
CASSQPPDFGNYGYTF	TGCGCCAGCAGCCAACCCCCCGACTTTGGAAACTATGGCTACACCTTC	NA	TRBV5-1	TRBJ1-2	NA
CASSLGGTENQPQHF	TGCGCCAGCAGCTTGGGAGGGACAGAGAATCAGCCCCAGCATTTT	NA	TRBV5-1	TRBJ1-5	TRBD1
CASSPPSQGYYGYTF	TGTGCCAGCTCACCACCCTCTCAGGGTTACTATGGCTACACCTTC	NA	TRBV18	TRBJ1-2	NA
CASSLRGYAYNEQFF	TGTGCCAGCAGCTTGCGGGGTTACGCCTACAATGAGCAGTTCTTC	few	TRBV11-2	TRBJ2-1	NA
CASSLRTGAYNEQFF	TGCGCCAGCAGCCTTAGGACAGGGGCTTACAATGAGCAGTTCTTC	NA	TRBV5-1	TRBJ2-1	TRBD1
CASSLGGTVDTEAFF	TGTGCCAGCAGCTTAGGTGGGACAGTCGACACTGAAGCTTTCTTT	NA	TRBV7-6	TRBJ1-1	TRBD1
CASRSREELLGYTF	TGTGCCAGCAGAAGCCGGGAGGAACTGCTAGGCTACACCTTC	NA	TRBV3-1/TRBV3-2	TRBJ1-2	NA
CASRLGGGTNEKLFF	TGTGCCAGCAGGCTAGGGGGGGGTACTAATGAAAAACTGTTTTTT	NA	TRBV6-6	TRBJ1-4	NA
CASSRGQGLEKLFF	TGTGCCAGCTCCCGGGGACAGGGCCTTGAAAAACTGTTTTTT	NA	TRBV28	TRBJ1-4	TRBD1
CASSPVFTGELFF	TGTGCCAGCTCACCCGTTTTCACCGGGGAGCTGTTTTTT	NA	TRBV18	TRBJ2-2	NA
CASSDGQMDEQYF	TGCGCCAGCAGCGATGGACAGATGGACGAGCAGTACTTC	NA	TRBV5-1	TRBJ2-7	NA